This T cell receptor (beta chain) was recovered during a study of response to subunit inactivated influenza vaccine. Study outcomes and limitations: With each seasonal influenza vaccination, the authors suggested, few new T cells are recruited.

V shed 5 bases and J shed 1 base, with 14 bases lying between them. Germline CDR1 reads MNHEY; CDR2 reads SVGEGT. This CDR3 is 15 amino acids long. TCRdb reprocessed the RT-PCR reads via MiXCR and lists one record per CDR3 protein. The sample has 450,000 to 500,000 distinct CDR3 sequences, 9.5% to 12% seen once. This clonotype was observed a handful of times. The antigen is undetermined. This TCR came from a man in his fifties or sixties who received an inactivated influenza vaccine. The V gene is TRBV6-2 or TRBV6-3, the J gene TRBJ2-5; the D gene is possibly TRBD2 (6 bases). The sample here was PBMCs from blood, taken roughly 47 days after vaccination. CDR3 sequence: CASSQAGTRQETQYF. The CDR3 DNA follows: TGTGCCAGCAGTCAAGCCGGGACTCGCCAAGAGACCCAGTACTTC.